One and the same sample provided the 27 T cell receptor beta chains below, sequenced in a study of early T cells in non-severe SARS-CoV-2 infection (dated by TCRdb to about 2021). Library construction relied on 5' RACE. TCRdb records NextSeq 500 as the sequencer. The public reads were quality trimmed at Q25 with fastp and then assembled into clones with MiXCR by TCRdb, keeping productive beta chains. CDR3 protein duplicates are merged, each entry listing the most common genes and DNA. Recorded for this sample are 70,000 to 90,000 distinct CDR3 sequences; more than 12% of them occurred a single time. About 5.5% of the sample is held by the ten biggest clonotypes. Sequencing input: whole blood. These receptors originate from an adult who was a healthcare worker with PCR-confirmed SARS-CoV-2 infection or an uninfected control (not recorded which).

This chain joins TRBV19 and TRBJ2-3, with D hard to call. CDR1 is LNHDA and CDR2 is SQIVND in the germline V gene (reference sequence). Trimming removed 1 base at V and 5 bases at J, with 7 bases between. The CDR3 is 13 amino acids. The CDR3 reads CASSIVAGDTQYF. The CDR3 DNA sequence: TGTGCCAGTAGTATAGTTGCCGGAGATACGCAGTATTTT.

This clonotype was counted at least ten times. The gene calls are TRBV7-3 and TRBJ2-2; 9 bases agree with TRBD2. Germline-derived CDR1 and CDR2 are SGHTA and FQGTGA. The trim removed 5 bases at V and 6 bases at J, leaving 10 bases unmatched. The CDR3 has 16 residues. As DNA, the CDR3 is TGTGCCAGCAGCACACGTAGCGGGAGTAACGCCGGGGAGCTGTTTTTT. This codes for CASSTRSGSNAGELFF.

The rearrangement uses TRBV10-1 and TRBJ2-1; the match to TRBD2 covers 8 bases. Germline V gives CDR1 WNHNN, CDR2 SYGVQD (reference sequence). The length of the CDR3 is 15 residues. With 6 bases clipped from V and 4 bases from J, the junction kept 8 bases outside the gene matches. The CDR3 sequence is CASRISGRVYNEQFF. DNA of the CDR3: TGCGCCAGCAGAATAAGCGGGAGAGTTTACAATGAGCAGTTCTTC.

This clonotype was picked up many times. The CDR3 loop reads CASSLGTGYGYTF. The CDR3 bases are TGTGCCAGCAGTTTGGGGACAGGCTATGGCTACACCTTC. V and J are TRBV28 and TRBJ1-2; the match to TRBD1 covers 8 bases. Germline V lookup: CDR1 MDHEN, CDR2 SYDVKM. The CDR3 is made up of 13 amino acids. Trimming at V came to 3 bases and at J to 4 bases, leaving 1 base not matched to a gene.

The chain recombines TRBV28 with TRBJ2-5; TRBD2 matches 9 bases. The CDR3 length is 15 residues. Germline assignment: CDR1 MDHEN and CDR2 SYDVKM. With 5 bases clipped from V and 6 bases from J, the junction kept 10 bases outside the gene matches. The CDR3 DNA sequence: TGTGCCAGCAGTCTCCCCAGCGGGAGGATGAAGACCCAGTACTTC. Translation gives CASSLPSGRMKTQYF.

This clonotype was counted only a few times. The rearrangement joins TRBV9 to TRBJ1-1, with 7 bases aligning to TRBD1. CDR3 size: 14 residues. Germline CDR1 is SGDLS and CDR2 is YYNGEE. The V and J ends lost 3 bases and 1 base, in that order; junction bases with no gene match: 3. The CDR3 DNA follows: TGTGCCAGCAGCGCGGGACAGCCGAACACTGAAGCTTTCTTT. It is translated as CASSAGQPNTEAFF.

This sequence joins TRBV7-3 and TRBJ2-2; either TRBD1 or TRBD2 may supply D (5 bases each). The germline CDR1 and CDR2 sequences are SGHTA and FQGTGA. The V end was cut by 2 bases, the J end by 6 bases, with 13 bases between. This CDR3 spans 15 amino acids. The CDR3 sequence: CASSLSGTRSGELFF. CDR3 DNA: TGTGCCAGCAGCTTATCAGGGACCCGTTCCGGGGAGCTGTTTTTT.

This clonotype occurred many times. The CDR3 is CASSLVSGTGAVEGYEQYF. The CDR3 region has the DNA TGTGCCAGCAGCCTAGTTTCCGGGACAGGAGCCGTGGAGGGCTACGAGCAGTACTTC. The V call is TRBV11-2, the J call TRBJ2-7; the match to TRBD1 covers 8 bases. Germline V lookup: CDR1 SGHAT, CDR2 FQNNGV. The CDR3 is 19 amino acids. J gave up 3 bases and V 5 bases, and 21 bases lay outside the gene matches.

This clonotype was detected a few times. This chain uses TRBV4-1 with TRBJ2-3; 10 nucleotides line up with TRBD2. The CDR3 loop spans 19 amino acids. Germline V gene sequence: CDR1 MGHRA, CDR2 YSYEKL. The ends lost 2 bases at V and 2 bases at J; junction bases unmatched: 13. The CDR3 here is CASSQRRAGGRGDTDTQYF. Written as DNA, the CDR3 is TGCGCCAGCAGCCAACGGCGAGCGGGAGGGCGGGGGGACACAGATACGCAGTATTTT.

The sample holds many counts of this clonotype. V usage is TRBV7-2 and J usage is TRBJ2-3; D unresolved. V gave up 1 base and J gave up 2 bases, with 13 bases separating them. CDR3 length: 16 residues. CDR1 and CDR2 (germline): SGHTA, FQGNSA. In DNA, the CDR3 is TGTGCCAGCAGCTTAGACCCCGTTTCCTTCACAGATACGCAGTATTTT. It is translated as CASSLDPVSFTDTQYF.

The chain combines TRBV11-2 with TRBJ1-1; TRBD1 matches at 8 bases. CDR1 is SGHAT, CDR2 FQNNGV, per germline. The V gene end was trimmed by 3 bases and the J gene end by 1 base; junction bases not matched to a gene: 4. The length of the CDR3 is 15 residues. The CDR3 DNA follows: TGTGCCAGCAGCTTCCAGGGGGCGGGGAACACTGAAGCTTTCTTT. This translates into CASSFQGAGNTEAFF.

This clonotype was recorded many times. The chain uses TRBV20-1 and TRBJ2-7, with D uncertain. Per the germline V gene, CDR1 is DFQATT and CDR2 is SNEGSKA (reference sequence). Trimming pared 7 bases from V and 4 bases from J, leaving 11 bases between. The CDR3 contains 11 residues. CDR3 amino acids: CSVGIGYEQYF. DNA of the CDR3: TGCAGTGTCGGCATCGGGTACGAGCAGTACTTC.

The CDR3 nucleotides read TGTGCCAGCAGTTACTCTAGACTTTACAATGAGCAGTTCTTC. Its protein is CASSYSRLYNEQFF. The chain employs TRBV6-6 and TRBJ2-1, with no clear D. The CDR3 is 14 amino acids. Per the germline V gene, CDR1 is MNHNY and CDR2 is SVGAGI (reference sequence). Trimming removed 0 bases at V and 4 bases at J, with 7 bases between.

With regard to this clonotype: Relative to the germline gene, one junction end is altered; a read error may explain this. The V call is TRBV9, the J call TRBJ1-4; D possibly corresponds to TRBD1 (6 bases). Germline CDR1 is SGDLS and CDR2 is YYNGEE. CDR3 length equals 13 residues. Here the CDR3 reads CASSGGTNGKLFF. The CDR3 DNA is TGTGCCAGCAGCGGCGGGACAAATGGAAAACTGTTTTTT.

This clonotype appeared many times. This chain joins TRBV11-2 and TRBJ2-7; unclear D gene. This CDR3 spans 15 amino acids. The V gene lost 4 bases and the J gene lost 7 bases, with 20 bases spanning the gap. Per the germline V gene, CDR1 is SGHAT and CDR2 is FQNNGV. CDR3 protein: CASSSIRSKRWEQYF. CDR3 nucleotide sequence: TGTGCCAGCAGCTCCATCCGTAGCAAACGGTGGGAGCAGTACTTC.

This sequence joins TRBV7-2 and TRBJ2-5; perhaps TRBD1 as D (6 bases). This CDR3 contains 14 residues. CDR1 and CDR2 (germline): SGHTA, FQGNSA. V was clipped by 1 base and J by 5 bases, with 11 bases between them. The CDR3 DNA follows: TGTGCCAGCAGCTTAGGGATGAGGGGGGAGACCCAGTACTTC. This codes for CASSLGMRGETQYF.

V and J are TRBV2 and TRBJ2-7; 13 nucleotides align to TRBD2. This CDR3 has 16 residues. The germline V gene has CDR1 SNHLY and CDR2 FYNNEI. V trimming: 5 bases; J trimming: 1 base; junction bases outside the gene matches: 5. CDR3 region: CASSPTSGRVSYEQYF. DNA of the CDR3: TGTGCCAGCAGTCCCACTAGCGGGAGGGTTTCCTACGAGCAGTACTTC. The entire variable domain, with the rest obtained from reference TRBV2 and TRBJ2-7, is as follows: EPEVTQTPSHQVTQMGQEVILRCVPISNHLYFYWYRQILGQKVEFLVSFYNNEISEKSEIFDDQFSVERPDGSNFTLKIRSTKLEDSAMYFCASSPTSGRVSYEQYFGPGTRLTVT.

This clonotype was recorded many times. V and J are TRBV12-3 or TRBV12-4 and TRBJ1-1, with no clear D. The CDR3 runs 14 residues. Trimming stripped 3 bases from V and 0 bases from J, with 8 bases between. The CDR3 DNA reads TGTGCCAGCAGTTTTCGGCCTCTGAACACTGAAGCTTTCTTT. This gives the protein CASSFRPLNTEAFF.

This clonotype was counted only a few times. The chain uses TRBV30 and TRBJ1-1; 9 bases are shared with TRBD1. Germline V gene data show CDR1 as GTSNPN and CDR2 as SVGIG (reference sequence). The junction had 4 bases not matched to a gene; V was cut back by 2 bases and J by 6 bases. CDR3 size: 13 residues. This CDR3 is CAWSRDRVSEAFF. CDR3 nucleotides: TGTGCCTGGAGTCGGGACAGGGTCTCTGAAGCTTTCTTT.

This clonotype came up once. The genes are TRBV10-2 and TRBJ1-1; 7 bases match TRBD1. V shed 6 bases and J 4 bases; nucleotides not matched to a gene: 11. Germline values: CDR1 WSHSY, CDR2 SAAADI. The CDR3 is made up of 15 amino acids. CDR3 DNA: TGCGCCAGCAGCTTGAGCGGGACAGCCGCCACTGAAGCTTTCTTT. Encoded protein: CASSLSGTAATEAFF.

This clonotype has at least ten counts. V gene TRBV12-3 or TRBV12-4 combines with J gene TRBJ2-5, with a weak D call TRBD2 (6 bases). Trimming took 5 bases from V and 6 from J, leaving 10 bases between them. The CDR3 contains 12 residues. Here the CDR3 reads CASSATRKTQYF. The CDR3 coding sequence is TGTGCCAGCAGTGCGACTAGAAAGACCCAGTACTTC.

V and J are TRBV12-3 or TRBV12-4 and TRBJ2-3; perhaps TRBD1 as D (5 bases). This CDR3 contains 14 residues. V lost 7 bases and J 3 bases, leaving 14 bases between the germline ends. The CDR3 DNA is TGTGCCAGCACCTCGCGTGGGGCTACAGATACGCAGTATTTT. It encodes CASTSRGATDTQYF.

This clonotype occurred a few times. This chain uses TRBV28 with TRBJ2-7, with D unresolved. From germline, CDR1 is MDHEN and CDR2 SYDVKM. The CDR3 spans 15 residues. V lost 5 bases and J lost 2, with 16 bases in between. CDR3 residues: CASSRLGVEAYEQYF. The CDR3 DNA sequence: TGTGCCAGCAGTCGTCTGGGTGTTGAGGCCTACGAGCAGTACTTC.

This clonotype was seen only a few times. The chain recombines TRBV12-3 or TRBV12-4 with TRBJ2-4, with D possibly TRBD1 on 6 matching bases. The CDR3 runs to 12 residues. The V gene lost 4 bases and the J gene lost 9 bases, with 10 bases spanning the gap. The CDR3 DNA reads TGTGCCAGCAGTTCTAGGGGGTTCATTCAGTACTTC. It specifies CASSSRGFIQYF.

The chain has TRBV29-1 and TRBJ2-7; 7 bases are shared with TRBD2. After removal of 6 bases from V and 2 bases from J, the junction contained 10 bases not matched to a gene. Germline V gene data show CDR1 as SQVTM and CDR2 as ANQGSEA. The CDR3 covers 14 residues. This CDR3 reads CSVNLREVPYEQYF. The CDR3 region has the DNA TGCAGCGTGAACCTCCGGGAGGTCCCCTACGAGCAGTACTTC.

This clonotype has more than one count but fewer than ten. The chain is built from TRBV6-6 and TRBJ2-1; the match to TRBD2 covers 13 bases. V was pared by 4 bases and J by 10 bases, with 10 bases of the junction left unmatched. The CDR3 sequence is 16 residues long. Germline loops: CDR1 MNHNY, CDR2 SVGAGI (reference sequence). The CDR3 sequence is CASSFFTGLAGVEQFF. The CDR3 DNA reads TGTGCCAGCAGTTTCTTTACAGGACTAGCGGGAGTGGAGCAGTTCTTC.

At least ten counts were recorded for this clonotype. The genes are TRBV3-1 and TRBJ2-3; TRBD1 matches 8 bases. Trimming cost V 3 bases and J 5 bases; bases outside gene matches: 4. The CDR3 is made up of 14 amino acids. CDR1 is LGHDT and CDR2 is YNNKEL in the germline V gene (reference sequence). CDR3 protein: CASSHRQGKDTQYF. The CDR3 region has the DNA TGTGCCAGCAGCCACCGACAGGGGAAAGATACGCAGTATTTT.